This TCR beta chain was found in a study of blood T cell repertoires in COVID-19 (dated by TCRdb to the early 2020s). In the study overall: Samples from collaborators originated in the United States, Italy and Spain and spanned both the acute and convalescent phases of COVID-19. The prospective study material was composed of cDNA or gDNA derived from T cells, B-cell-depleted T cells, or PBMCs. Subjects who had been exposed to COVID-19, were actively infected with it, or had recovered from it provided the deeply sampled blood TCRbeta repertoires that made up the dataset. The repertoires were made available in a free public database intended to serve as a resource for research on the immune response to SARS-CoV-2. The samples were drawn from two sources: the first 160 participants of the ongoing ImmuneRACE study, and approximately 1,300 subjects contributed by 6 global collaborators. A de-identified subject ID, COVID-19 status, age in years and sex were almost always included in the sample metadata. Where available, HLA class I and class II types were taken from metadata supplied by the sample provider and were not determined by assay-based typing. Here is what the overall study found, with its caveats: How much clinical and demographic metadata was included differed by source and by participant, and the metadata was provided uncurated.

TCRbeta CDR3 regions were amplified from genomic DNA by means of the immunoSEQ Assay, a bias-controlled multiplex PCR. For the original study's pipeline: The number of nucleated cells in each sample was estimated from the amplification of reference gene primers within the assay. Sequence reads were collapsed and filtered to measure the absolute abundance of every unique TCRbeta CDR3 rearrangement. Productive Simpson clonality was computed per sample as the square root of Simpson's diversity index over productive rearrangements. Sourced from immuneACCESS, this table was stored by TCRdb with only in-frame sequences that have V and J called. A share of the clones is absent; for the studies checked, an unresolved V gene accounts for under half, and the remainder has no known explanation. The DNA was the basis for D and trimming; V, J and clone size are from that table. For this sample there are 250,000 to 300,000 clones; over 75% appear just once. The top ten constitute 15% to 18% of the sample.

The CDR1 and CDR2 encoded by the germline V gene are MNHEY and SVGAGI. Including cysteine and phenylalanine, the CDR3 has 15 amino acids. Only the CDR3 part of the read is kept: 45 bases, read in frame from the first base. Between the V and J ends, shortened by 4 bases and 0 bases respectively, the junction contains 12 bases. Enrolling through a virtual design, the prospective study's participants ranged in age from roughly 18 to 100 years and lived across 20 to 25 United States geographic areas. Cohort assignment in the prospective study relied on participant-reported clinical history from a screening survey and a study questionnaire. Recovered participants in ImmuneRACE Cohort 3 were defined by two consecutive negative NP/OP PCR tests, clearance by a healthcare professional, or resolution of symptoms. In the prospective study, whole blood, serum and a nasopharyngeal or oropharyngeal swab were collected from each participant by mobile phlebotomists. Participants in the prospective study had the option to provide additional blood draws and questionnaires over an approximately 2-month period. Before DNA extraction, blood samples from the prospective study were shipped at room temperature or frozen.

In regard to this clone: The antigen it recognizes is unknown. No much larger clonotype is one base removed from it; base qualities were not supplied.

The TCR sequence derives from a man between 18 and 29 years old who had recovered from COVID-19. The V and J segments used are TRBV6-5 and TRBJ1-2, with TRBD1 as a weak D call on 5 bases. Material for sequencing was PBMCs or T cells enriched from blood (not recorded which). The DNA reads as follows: TGTGCCAGCAGTTCGCGACGGACAACTAACTATGGCTACACCTTC. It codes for CASSSRRTTNYGYTF.